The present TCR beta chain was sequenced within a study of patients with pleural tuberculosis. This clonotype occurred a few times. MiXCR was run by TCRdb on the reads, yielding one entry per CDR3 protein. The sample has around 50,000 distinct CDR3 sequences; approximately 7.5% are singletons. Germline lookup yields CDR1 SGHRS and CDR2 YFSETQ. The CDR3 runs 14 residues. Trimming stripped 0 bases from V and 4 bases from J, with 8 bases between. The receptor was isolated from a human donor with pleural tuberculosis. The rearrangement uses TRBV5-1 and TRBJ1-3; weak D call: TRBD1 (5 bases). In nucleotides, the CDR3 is TGCGCCAGCAGCTTGGGACAGTCCGGAAACACCATATATTTT. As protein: CASSLGQSGNTIYF. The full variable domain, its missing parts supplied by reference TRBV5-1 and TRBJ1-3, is KAGVTQTPRYLIKTRGQQVTLSCSPISGHRSVSWYQQTPGQGLQFLFEYFSETQRNKGNFPGRFSGRQFSNSRSEMNVSTLELGDSALYLCASSLGQSGNTIYFGEGSWLTVV.